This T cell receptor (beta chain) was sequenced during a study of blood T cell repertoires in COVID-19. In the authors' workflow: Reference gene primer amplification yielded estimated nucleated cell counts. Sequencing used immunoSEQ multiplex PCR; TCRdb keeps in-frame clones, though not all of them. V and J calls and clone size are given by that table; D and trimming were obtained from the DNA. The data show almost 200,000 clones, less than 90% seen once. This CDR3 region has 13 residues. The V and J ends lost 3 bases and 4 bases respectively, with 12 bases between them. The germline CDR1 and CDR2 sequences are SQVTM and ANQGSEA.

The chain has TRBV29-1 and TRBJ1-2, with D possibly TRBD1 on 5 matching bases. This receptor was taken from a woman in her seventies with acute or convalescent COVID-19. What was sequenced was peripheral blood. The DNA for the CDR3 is TGCAGCGTTGATGGGGCAGGGATCTATGGCTACACCTTC. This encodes CSVDGAGIYGYTF.